Given below is one T cell receptor beta chain in context. TCRdb called the RACE reads again in MiXCR, with one record for every CDR3 protein. Of 150,000 to 200,000 distinct CDR3 sequences listed, nearly 30% are singletons. The entry originates in a study of human T cells and chemical hapten exposure. Documented time point: pre-sensitization, week 0. The treatment: therapeutic diphenylcyclopropenone sensitization with weekly scalp DPC. Each patch test followed a blood draw. The CDR3 consists of 15 residues. Germline V gene lookup returns CDR1 SGHAT and CDR2 FQDESV (reference sequence). Deletions cut 6 bases from V and 4 bases from J, with 16 bases between.

The TCR sequence derives from a young woman with alopecia areata. Some clones in this sample may be carry-over from other donors' samples. The rearrangement joins TRBV11-1 to TRBJ1-5; D not resolved. The specimen comprised whole blood, sampled in connection with sensitization to the hapten diphenylcyclopropenone (DPC). Written as DNA, the CDR3 is TGTGCCAGCAGTGCCGGTGGGGTGGGAAATCAGCCCCAGCATTTT. It is translated as CASSAGGVGNQPQHF.